One and the same sample provided the 13 T cell receptor beta chains below, sequenced in a study of breast tumors, draining lymph nodes, adjacent tissues. TCRdb ran MiXCR on the multiplex PCR reads and lists one entry per CDR3 protein. This table holds about 80,000 distinct CDR3 sequences, under 25% found once. Breast cancer patients provided tissue from their axillary draining lymph nodes. The sample taken for sequencing was axillary lymph node tissue. Source of these receptors: a female donor with breast cancer. Some clones in this sample may be carry-over from other donors' samples.

This clonotype was counted many times. The chain combines TRBV28 with TRBJ1-2, with a weak D call TRBD1 (6 bases). CDR3 length: 15 residues. Deletions cut 5 bases from V and 8 bases from J, with 21 bases between. Germline loops: CDR1 MDHEN, CDR2 SYDVKM. CDR3 nucleotide sequence: TGTGCCAGCAGTCCGGGCGATGGGGGGCGGTTCGGCTACACCTTC. Its translation: CASSPGDGGRFGYTF.

This clonotype came up many times. V gene TRBV7-9 combines with J gene TRBJ2-2; D is perhaps TRBD2 (6 bases). The germline V gene encodes CDR1 SEHNR and CDR2 FQNEAQ (reference sequence). The germline V and J ends were trimmed by 7 bases and 0 bases, with 12 bases remaining between them. The CDR3 runs to 15 residues. The CDR3 here is CASMRDPTNTGELFF. The CDR3, as DNA: TGTGCCAGCATGCGGGACCCAACGAACACCGGGGAGCTGTTTTTT.

Points on this clonotype: Since a much larger clone is just one base distant, this may be a read error. V usage is TRBV19 and J usage is TRBJ1-3; 7 nucleotides agree with TRBD1. Germline loops: CDR1 LNHDA, CDR2 SQIVND (reference sequence). The V gene end was trimmed by 5 bases and the J gene end by 0 bases; junction bases not matched to a gene: 10. This CDR3 comprises 17 residues. The CDR3, as DNA: TGTGCCAGTAGTGTACCCACGGGACAGAGCTCTGGAAACACCATATATTTT. Translation gives CASSVPTGQSSGNTIYF.

In this sample, this clonotype turned up many times. This chain uses TRBV6-5 with TRBJ2-3; D tentatively reads TRBD1 or TRBD2 (7 bases each). The V gene lost 7 bases and the J gene lost 3 bases, with 17 bases spanning the gap. This CDR3 has 15 residues. Germline-derived CDR1 and CDR2 are MNHEY and SVGAGI. DNA of the CDR3: TGTGCCAGCACCACAGACAGGGAGGGAACAGATACGCAGTATTTT. Translation gives CASTTDREGTDTQYF.

At least ten counts were recorded for this clonotype. V and J are TRBV5-1 and TRBJ2-3; perhaps TRBD2 as D (5 bases). The CDR3 runs to 16 residues. Trimming shortened V by 0 bases and J by 2 bases, and 13 bases separated the two germline ends. The germline V gene encodes CDR1 SGHRS and CDR2 YFSETQ. The CDR3 loop reads CASSLGSSGFTDTQYF. The DNA for the CDR3 is TGCGCCAGCAGCTTGGGATCCAGCGGATTCACAGATACGCAGTATTTT. The full variable domain, in which reference TRBV5-1 and TRBJ2-3 provide the parts outside the CDR3, is KAGVTQTPRYLIKTRGQQVTLSCSPISGHRSVSWYQQTPGQGLQFLFEYFSETQRNKGNFPGRFSGRQFSNSRSEMNVSTLELGDSALYLCASSLGSSGFTDTQYFGPGTRLTVL.

This clonotype was seen repeatedly, ten times or more. This chain links TRBV20-1 with TRBJ2-3; D uncertain. CDR1 is DFQATT, CDR2 SNEGSKA, per germline (reference sequence). This CDR3 is 12 amino acids long. V dropped 7 bases and J dropped 2 bases, with 10 bases sitting between them. The CDR3 spells CSVSPITDTQYF. In DNA, the CDR3 is TGCAGTGTATCCCCTATCACAGATACGCAGTATTTT.

The sample holds many counts of this clonotype. The chain couples TRBV12-3 or TRBV12-4 to TRBJ2-3, with 7 bases matching TRBD2. The CDR3 spans 14 residues. The ends lost 5 bases at V and 2 bases at J; junction bases unmatched: 4. The CDR3 DNA follows: TGTGCCAGCAGTGCGGGGGTACTCACAGATACGCAGTATTTT. It specifies CASSAGVLTDTQYF.

In regard to this clonotype: A much larger clone differs by one base, so this may be a read error. The chain employs TRBV30 and TRBJ2-7, with 8 bases matching TRBD2. The germline V gene has CDR1 GTSNPN and CDR2 SVGIG (reference sequence). The CDR3 loop spans 12 amino acids. The trim removed 4 bases at V and 9 bases at J, leaving 8 bases unmatched. The CDR3 sequence is CAWNGLAGGQYF. CDR3 DNA: TGTGCCTGGAACGGGCTAGCGGGTGGGCAGTACTTC.

This clonotype was counted many times. This sequence joins TRBV11-2 and TRBJ2-5; TRBD1 matches 7 bases. The CDR3 runs 15 residues. Unmatched junction bases numbered 9, after V lost 6 bases and J lost 2 bases. Per germline, CDR1 SGHAT and CDR2 FQNNGV. The CDR3, as DNA: TGTGCCAGCAGTCCCATGACAGGGAGACAAGAGACCCAGTACTTC. Protein sequence: CASSPMTGRQETQYF. Supplemented by reference TRBV11-2 and TRBJ2-5, the full variable domain reads EAGVAQSPRYKIIEKRQSVAFWCNPISGHATLYWYQQILGQGPKLLIQFQNNGVVDDSQLPKDRFSAERLKGVDSTLKIQPAKLEDSAVYLCASSPMTGRQETQYFGPGTRLLVL.

This rearrangement joins TRBV20-1 to TRBJ1-6; weak D call: TRBD1 (6 bases). There are 12 residues in the CDR3. The V end was cut by 2 bases, the J end by 13 bases, with 12 bases between. The V gene's germline CDR1 is DFQATT and CDR2 SNEGSKA (reference sequence). The CDR3 loop reads CSARTARGPLHF. The CDR3 DNA reads as TGCAGTGCTAGAACAGCTAGGGGGCCCCTCCACTTT.

The V call is TRBV2, the J call TRBJ1-1; D remains unclear. In germline, CDR1 is SNHLY, CDR2 FYNNEI. This CDR3 comprises 14 residues. V gave up 7 bases and J gave up 0 bases, with 12 bases separating them. CDR3 in DNA: TGTGCCAGCATGTCGGTTACACTGAACACTGAAGCTTTCTTT. Its translation is CASMSVTLNTEAFF.

This clonotype was seen repeatedly, ten times or more. The genes are TRBV5-4 and TRBJ2-5; D tentatively fits TRBD1 or TRBD2 (5 bases each). Trimming took 0 bases from V and 5 from J, leaving 8 bases between them. This CDR3 has 13 residues. Germline CDR1 SGHNT, CDR2 YYREEE (reference sequence). CDR3 coding DNA: TGTGCCAGCAGCTTGGCCGGGGCGGAGACCCAGTACTTC. Amino acid sequence: CASSLAGAETQYF.

This clonotype was recorded at least ten times. This sequence joins TRBV6-5 and TRBJ2-5; 9 positions agree with TRBD1. CDR1 MNHEY and CDR2 SVGAGI come from the germline V gene. This CDR3 contains 15 residues. Trimming took 5 bases from V and 1 from J; bases not matched to a gene: 5. CDR3 in amino acids: CASSPRTGAQETQYF. CDR3 nucleotides: TGTGCCAGCAGTCCCCGGACAGGGGCCCAAGAGACCCAGTACTTC.